These 15 T cell receptor beta chains were sequenced from one sample in a study of graft-versus-host responses after intestinal transplantation. Profiling relied on immunoSEQ multiplex PCR, and the TCRdb table lists in-frame clones only, not all of them. The sample contains about 120,000 clones, 85% to 95% of which appear only once. No cognate antigen is known for these TCRs. Specimen: unstimulated CD4+ T cells sorted from spleen or lymph node cells, collected before intestinal transplant. These receptors originate from a human donor who received an intestinal transplant.

The chain couples TRBV7-3 to TRBJ2-2; D remains ambiguous. The CDR3 length is 12 residues. Trimming cost V 2 bases and J 5 bases, with 3 bases left between them. CDR1 is SGHTA and CDR2 is FQGTGA in the germline V gene. The CDR3 protein is CASSLGTGELFF. CDR3 in DNA: TGTGCCAGCAGCTTAGGAACCGGGGAGCTGTTTTTT. Based on the CDR3 plus reference TRBV7-3 and TRBJ2-2, the full variable domain is GAGVSQTPSNKVTEKGKYVELRCDPISGHTALYWYRQSLGQGPEFLIYFQGTGAADDSGLPNDRFFAVRPEGSVSTLKIQRTERGDSAVYLCASSLGTGELFFGEGSRLTVL.

The V gene is TRBV7-8, the J gene TRBJ1-2; tentatively, D is TRBD1 (5 bases). The CDR3 has 14 amino acids. Deletions cut 4 bases from V and 8 bases from J, with 17 bases between. CDR1 SGHVS and CDR2 FQNEAQ come from the germline V gene. The CDR3 protein is CASSSGNRWDGYTF. CDR3 in DNA: TGTGCCAGCAGCTCCGGGAATAGATGGGACGGCTACACCTTC.

This clone turned up a few times. The chain employs TRBV6-5 and TRBJ2-7; D may match TRBD1 or TRBD2 (5 bases each). V shed 5 bases and J shed 4 bases, with 18 bases lying between them. This CDR3 comprises 15 residues. CDR1 is MNHEY, CDR2 SVGAGI, per germline. The CDR3 DNA reads as TGTGCCAGCAGTACCCCTTCAGAGGGGCCTTACGAGCAGTACTTC. Its translation: CASSTPSEGPYEQYF.

This sequence joins TRBV6-5 and TRBJ1-1; 7 bases align to TRBD1. This CDR3 is built from 15 residues. Trimming removed 7 bases from V and 0 bases from J; junction bases left unmatched: 8. The germline gives CDR1 MNHEY, CDR2 SVGAGI. CDR3 nucleotide sequence: TGTGCCAGCAAGGGGACAGACGCTTTGAACACTGAAGCTTTCTTT. Its translation is CASKGTDALNTEAFF.

The CDR3 protein is CASSPNRDYTFYEQYF. The CDR3 DNA reads as TGTGCCAGCAGCCCGAACCGGGACTATACGTTCTACGAGCAGTACTTC. The J gene is TRBJ2-7, the V gene TRBV7-9, with 7 bases fitting TRBD2. The CDR3 length is 16 residues. Germline V gene data show CDR1 as SEHNR and CDR2 as FQNEAQ (reference sequence). The V gene end was trimmed by 5 bases and the J gene end by 3 bases; junction bases not matched to a gene: 13.

J is TRBJ2-7 and V is TRBV6-1, with TRBD2 identical over 7 bases. The germline gives CDR1 MNHNS, CDR2 SASEGT. The length of the CDR3 is 12 residues. The V gene end was trimmed by 7 bases and the J gene end by 3 bases; junction bases not matched to a gene: 3. The CDR3 loop is CASTWGGYEQYF. DNA for the CDR3: TGTGCCAGCACTTGGGGGGGCTACGAGCAGTACTTC.

The rearrangement links TRBV15 to TRBJ2-3, with 10 positions matching TRBD1. The V gene end was trimmed by 8 bases and the J gene end by 4 bases; junction bases not matched to a gene: 9. Germline-derived CDR1 and CDR2 are LNHNV and YYDKDF (reference sequence). The CDR3 spans 15 residues. CDR3 bases: TGTGCCACCTCACGACGGGACAGGGGACCAGATACGCAGTATTTT. Amino acid sequence: CATSRRDRGPDTQYF.

This sequence joins TRBV25-1 and TRBJ1-1; D gene ambiguous. The CDR3 contains 14 residues. The V gene's germline CDR1 is MGHDK and CDR2 SYGVNS. V gave up 3 bases and J gave up 5 bases, with 13 bases separating them. Here the CDR3 DNA reads TGTGCCAGCAGTGACCCGGGGTCGACTACTGAAGCTTTCTTT. Residues: CASSDPGSTTEAFF.

The J gene is TRBJ2-2, the V gene TRBV7-3; TRBD2 matches at 16 bases. Germline V gene sequence: CDR1 SGHTA, CDR2 FQGTGA. The CDR3 extends over 18 amino acids. With V trimmed by 5 bases and J by 4 bases, 7 bases remained unmatched. This CDR3 reads CASSTGLAGGLGTGELFF. CDR3 nucleotide sequence: TGTGCCAGCAGCACGGGACTAGCGGGAGGGCTGGGCACCGGGGAGCTGTTTTTT.

The genes are TRBV7-2 and TRBJ2-5; D gene ambiguous. This CDR3 is built from 12 residues. The germline gives CDR1 SGHTA, CDR2 FQGNSA. The V end was cut by 10 bases, the J end by 3 bases, with 12 bases between. The CDR3 is CATKRREETQYF. The CDR3 coding sequence is TGTGCCACCAAACGTAGAGAAGAGACCCAGTACTTC.

This chain links TRBV4-1 with TRBJ2-2; 13 bases are shared with TRBD2. This CDR3 contains 19 residues. The J segment lost 1 base and the V segment lost 0 bases, leaving 5 bases of the junction unmatched. Germline CDR1 is MGHRA and CDR2 is YSYEKL. The CDR3 nucleotides read TGCGCCAGCAGCCAAGATAGGCGACTAGCGGGAGGGAACACCGGGGAGCTGTTTTTT. It is translated as CASSQDRRLAGGNTGELFF.

A word on this clone: The sample has other DNA sequences that encode this CDR3 too. The chain recombines TRBV7-6 with TRBJ1-1; D call uncertain. Germline V gene data show CDR1 as SGHVS and CDR2 as FNYEAQ. Trimming cost V 1 base and J 1 base, with 7 bases left between them. The CDR3 is 14 residues long. CDR3 DNA: TGTGCCAGCAGCTTAGTAGGGTGGAACACTGAAGCTTTCTTT. Protein sequence: CASSLVGWNTEAFF.

This chain links TRBV25-1 with TRBJ1-3; no firm D call. Trimming removed 9 bases at V and 4 bases at J, with 10 bases between. Germline V lookup: CDR1 MGHDK, CDR2 SYGVNS. This CDR3 region has 12 residues. The CDR3 bases are TGTGCCAGTGAGACGGGGGGAAACACCATATATTTT. Protein: CASETGGNTIYF.

The J gene is TRBJ2-7, the V gene TRBV2, with 7 nucleotides matching TRBD1. This CDR3 region has 12 residues. V lost 8 bases to trimming and J lost 0 bases; unmatched junction nucleotides: 1. CDR1 SNHLY and CDR2 FYNNEI come from the germline V gene. CDR3 in amino acids: CASRDSSYEQYF. The CDR3 coding sequence is TGTGCCAGCCGGGACAGCTCCTACGAGCAGTACTTC. Full variable domain (remainder filled in from reference TRBV2 and TRBJ2-7): EPEVTQTPSHQVTQMGQEVILRCVPISNHLYFYWYRQILGQKVEFLVSFYNNEISEKSEIFDDQFSVERPDGSNFTLKIRSTKLEDSAMYFCASRDSSYEQYFGPGTRLTVT.

The V call is TRBV29-1, the J call TRBJ2-3; TRBD1 is a possible D gene (7 bases). CDR1 SQVTM and CDR2 ANQGSEA come from the germline V gene. This CDR3 spans 13 amino acids. V lost 6 bases, J lost 2 bases, and 12 bases lay in between. The chain's CDR3 is CSVEGQYTDTQYF. In DNA form, the CDR3 reads TGCAGCGTGGAGGGACAGTACACAGATACGCAGTATTTT.